These 16 T cell receptor beta chains share one sample of origin, sequenced in a study of yellow fever vaccine responses in identical twins. TCRdb re-called the RT-PCR reads with MiXCR, one entry per CDR3 protein. The sample includes about 14,000 distinct CDR3 sequences, less than 85% of them seen just once. The specimen comprised T cells from blood (PBMCs), unsorted or a sorted subset (not recorded which), sampled before or after yellow fever vaccination (not recorded which). These TCRs come from a woman aged 18-29 years who received the yellow fever vaccine.

This chain uses TRBV28 with TRBJ1-5; D gene unclear. The length of the CDR3 is 15 residues. With 1 base removed from V and 7 bases from J, the gap between germline ends came to 14 bases. Germline-derived CDR1 and CDR2 are MDHEN and SYDVKM. CDR3 loop: CASSLYTKVGQPQHF. CDR3 nucleotides: TGTGCCAGCAGTTTATATACAAAAGTGGGACAGCCCCAGCATTTT.

As DNA, the CDR3 is TGTGCCACCAGTGATTCTGGTTTTCTCGGCACTGAAGCTTTCTTT. Amino acid sequence: CATSDSGFLGTEAFF. The gene calls are TRBV24-1 and TRBJ1-1; D remains unclear. Between the trimmed V and J ends, which lost 2 bases and 4 bases, there was a span of 13 bases. The CDR3 runs to 15 residues. CDR1 KGHDR and CDR2 SFDVKD come from the germline V gene.

The chain carries TRBV28 and TRBJ1-1; the D is unclear. Germline V gives CDR1 MDHEN, CDR2 SYDVKM. CDR3 length: 13 amino acids. The V end lost 7 bases, the J end lost 1 base, and 10 bases lay between the germline ends. In DNA form, the CDR3 reads TGTGCCAGCACCCCGGCGAGGAACACTGAAGCTTTCTTT. It translates to CASTPARNTEAFF.

This clonotype is a singleton in its sample. The chain has TRBV19 and TRBJ2-5, with D maybe TRBD2 (5 bases). The CDR3 extends over 13 amino acids. The germline V gene has CDR1 LNHDA and CDR2 SQIVND (reference sequence). Trimming removed 5 bases at V and 0 bases at J, with 7 bases between. CDR3 nucleotides: TGTGCCAGTAGTCCGGACTACCAAGAGACCCAGTACTTC. This codes for CASSPDYQETQYF.

The chain has TRBV5-1 and TRBJ2-1, with a possible D match to TRBD2 (5 bases). Germline loops: CDR1 SGHRS, CDR2 YFSETQ. Trimming took 2 bases from V and 9 from J, leaving 18 bases between them. The CDR3 is made up of 15 amino acids. The CDR3 coding sequence is TGCGCCAGCAGCTTCCTGGCGGGTGGGCCCGGTGAGCAGTTCTTC. Protein product: CASSFLAGGPGEQFF.

The chain is built from TRBV11-1 and TRBJ2-1, with TRBD2 identical over 7 bases. CDR1 SGHAT and CDR2 FQDESV come from the germline V gene (reference sequence). There are 15 residues in the CDR3. V shed 2 bases, J shed 7 bases, and the junction held 8 bases outside the gene matches. This CDR3 reads CASSLMGGSYNEQFF. CDR3 DNA sequence: TGTGCCAGCAGCTTAATGGGCGGGAGCTATAATGAGCAGTTCTTC.

This clonotype came up a few times. The chain carries TRBV7-9 and TRBJ2-7, with TRBD1 as a possible D gene (6 bases). The germline V and J ends were trimmed by 5 bases and 8 bases, with 22 bases remaining between them. Germline V CDR1 and CDR2: SEHNR, FQNEAQ (reference sequence). The CDR3 covers 15 residues. Here the CDR3 reads CASSLTSANGGQQYF. CDR3 nucleotides: TGTGCCAGCAGCCTAACGTCCGCGAATGGGGGCCAGCAGTACTTC.

The rearrangement links TRBV24-1 to TRBJ2-3; no reliable D call. This CDR3 region has 14 residues. Germline values: CDR1 KGHDR, CDR2 SFDVKD. V lost 5 bases, J lost 3 bases, and 11 bases lay in between. This CDR3 is CATSAAVPTDTQYF. The DNA for the CDR3 is TGTGCCACCAGTGCGGCGGTGCCAACAGATACGCAGTATTTT.

The chain couples TRBV5-6 to TRBJ2-5; D gene ambiguous. Trimming left V 0 bases short and J 2 bases short, with 8 bases between. There are 14 residues in the CDR3. Germline V gene sequence: CDR1 SGHDT, CDR2 YYEEEE. This CDR3 reads CASSLGTLQETQYF. The CDR3 nucleotides read TGTGCCAGCAGCTTGGGGACGCTTCAAGAGACCCAGTACTTC.

The chain employs TRBV6-5 and TRBJ1-6; D gene ambiguous. V was shortened by 9 bases and J by 6 bases, with 12 bases between the two germline ends. Germline values: CDR1 MNHEY, CDR2 SVGAGI. The CDR3 runs to 13 residues. The CDR3 is CASHQQLNSPLHF. The CDR3 DNA reads TGTGCCAGTCACCAACAGCTTAATTCACCCCTCCACTTT.

V is TRBV12-3 or TRBV12-4 and J is TRBJ2-1, with D possibly matching TRBD2 (5 bases). The CDR3 length is 16 residues. Deletions cut 8 bases from V and 3 bases from J, with 20 bases between. The CDR3 sequence: CASRTSNRAFYNEQFF. The DNA for the CDR3 is TGTGCCAGCCGGACTTCGAATCGGGCCTTCTACAATGAGCAGTTCTTC.

Only one count was recorded for this clonotype. The chain carries TRBV12-3 or TRBV12-4 and TRBJ1-1, with D uncertain. V lost 7 bases to trimming and J lost 2 bases, with 8 bases between them. This CDR3 is built from 12 residues. The DNA of the CDR3 is TGTGCCAGCACTAAGGTCAACACTGAAGCTTTCTTT. The encoded protein is CASTKVNTEAFF.

The genes are TRBV15 and TRBJ2-7; 7 bases agree with TRBD1. Germline lookup yields CDR1 LNHNV and CDR2 YYDKDF (reference sequence). The CDR3 has 15 amino acids. With V trimmed by 4 bases and J by 0 bases, 6 bases remained unmatched. CDR3 amino acids: CATSTDRRSSYEQYV. In DNA, the CDR3 is TGTGCCACCAGCACGGACAGGCGGAGCTCCTACGAGCAGTACGTC.

V is TRBV18 and J is TRBJ2-1; the match to TRBD1 covers 10 bases. Germline V gene sequence: CDR1 KGHSH, CDR2 LQKENI. Trimming cost V 0 bases and J 12 bases; bases outside gene matches: 11. The CDR3 covers 16 residues. The CDR3 sequence: CASSPPGQGPSLGQFF. The CDR3, as DNA: TGTGCCAGCTCACCACCGGGACAGGGGCCCTCGTTAGGGCAGTTCTTC.

V gene TRBV7-9 combines with J gene TRBJ1-6; possible D gene TRBD1, 5 bases. Trimming cost V 4 bases and J 8 bases, with 12 bases left between them. The CDR3 totals 14 residues. In germline, CDR1 is SEHNR, CDR2 FQNEAQ (reference sequence). The CDR3 loop is CASSSSGADSPLHF. DNA of the CDR3: TGTGCCAGCAGCTCGTCTGGGGCCGATTCACCCCTCCACTTT.

V is TRBV4-2 and J is TRBJ2-1; D unclear. The CDR3 covers 15 residues. Trimming left V 0 bases short and J 0 bases short, with 6 bases between. CDR1 is LGHNA, CDR2 YNFKEQ, per germline. CDR3 sequence (DNA): TGTGCCAGCAGCCAAGACACCGTCTCCTACAATGAGCAGTTCTTC. Encoded protein: CASSQDTVSYNEQFF.